The T cell receptor beta chain under discussion was sequenced for a study of a mutant IDH1 vaccine in newly diagnosed glioma. Across the whole study: There were approximately 62% males and approximately 38% females among treated patients, whose mean age was about 38 years. Receipt of radiotherapy, temozolomide, or both preceded the study, and most received both.

As for this clone: Antigen specificity is unknown.

Profiled with immunoSEQ multiplex PCR; TCRdb holds only in-frame clones, not every one. The repertoire holds around 30,000 clones, with 84% as singletons. Germline CDR1 is SGHDT and CDR2 is YYEEEE. Trimming cost V 0 bases and J 8 bases; bases outside gene matches: 17. This CDR3 has 18 amino acids. Study outcomes and limitations: Seemingly, pseudoprogression had no relation to changes in the top peripheral T cell clonotypes.

Indicated time point: week 47, end of study. All doses held 300 ug of mutant IDH1 20-mer peptide, with topical imiquimod. Every donor had a new WHO grade 3 or 4 astrocytoma that was IDH1-mutant, with loss of nuclear ATRX. V is TRBV5-6 and J is TRBJ1-2, with 9 positions matching TRBD1. Sequences were derived from PBMCs, sampled from a glioma patient whose treatment included an IDH1 peptide vaccine. The receptor comes from a man aged 30-40 years with glioma. CDR3 protein: CASSLVPGQGTTTRGYTF. CDR3 DNA: TGTGCCAGCAGCTTGGTCCCGGGACAGGGTACGACAACGAGAGGCTACACCTTC.